This TCR beta chain was sequenced during a study of molecular identifiers for immune sequencing clone quantification. After removal of 2 bases from V and 4 bases from J, the junction contained 13 bases not matched to a gene. CDR3 length: 17 residues. Germline V lookup: CDR1 SGHKS, CDR2 YYEKEE (reference sequence). Naive CD8 library inputs spanned 20,000 to 1,000,000 sorted cells and 10%, 30% or 50% RNA. The authors gated naive CD8 T cells as CD8+CD4-CCR7+CD45RA+ for sorting. Notes on the study in general: Clones above 20 RNA copies contained over 99% of effector molecules and under 1% of naive molecules.

This clonotype showed up just a few times. Its target is not known. Previously described methods and listed TCR primers were used for bulk TCR libraries. TCRdb re-analysed the PCR reads in MiXCR, keeping a single row per CDR3 protein. Of about 640,000 distinct CDR3 sequences detected, about 20% appear once; the ten largest clones hold 0.75% to 0.95%. This sequence joins TRBV5-5 and TRBJ2-5; 8 bases line up with TRBD2. The sequenced sample consisted of naive CD8+ T cells from blood, with Jurkat cell RNA spiked in. Stated subset: FACS-sorted CD8+CD4-CCR7+CD45RA+ naive T cells. The sequence derives from a human donor in good health. Some libraries in this study had Jurkat cell RNA spiked in. The CDR3 sequence: CASSLPRAGVSGETQYF. Here the CDR3 DNA reads TGTGCCAGCAGCTTACCTAGAGCGGGAGTTTCCGGAGAGACCCAGTACTTC.